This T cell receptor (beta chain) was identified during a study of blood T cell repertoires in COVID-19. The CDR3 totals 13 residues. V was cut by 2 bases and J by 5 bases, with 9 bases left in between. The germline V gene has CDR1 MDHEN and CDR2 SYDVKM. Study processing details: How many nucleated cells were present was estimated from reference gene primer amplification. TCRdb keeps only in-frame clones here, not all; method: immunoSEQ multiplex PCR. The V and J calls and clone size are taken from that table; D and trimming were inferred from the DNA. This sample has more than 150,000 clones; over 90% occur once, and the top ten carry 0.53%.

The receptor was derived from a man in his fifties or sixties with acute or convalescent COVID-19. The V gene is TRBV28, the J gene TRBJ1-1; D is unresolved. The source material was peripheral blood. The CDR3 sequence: CASSLGRRTEAFF. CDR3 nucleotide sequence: TGTGCCAGCAGTTTAGGGCGTCGAACTGAAGCTTTCTTT.